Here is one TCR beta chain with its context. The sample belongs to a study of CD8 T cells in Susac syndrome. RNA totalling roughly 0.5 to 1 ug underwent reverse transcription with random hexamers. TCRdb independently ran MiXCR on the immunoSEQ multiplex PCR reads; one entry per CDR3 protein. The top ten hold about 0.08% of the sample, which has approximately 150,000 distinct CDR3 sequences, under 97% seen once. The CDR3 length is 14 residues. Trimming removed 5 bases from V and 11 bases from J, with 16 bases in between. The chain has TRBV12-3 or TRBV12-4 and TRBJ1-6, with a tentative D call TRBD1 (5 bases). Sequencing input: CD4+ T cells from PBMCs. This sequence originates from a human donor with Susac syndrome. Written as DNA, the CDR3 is TGTGCCAGCAGTGCCGGACAAGGGAGGGCACCCCTCCACTTT. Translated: CASSAGQGRAPLHF.